This entry describes one TCR beta chain. Its antigen is unknown. This sample was taken from a study of CD8 T cells in ankylosing spondylitis. Findings and caveats of the study: The study looked at matched synovial fluid samples from ankylosing spondylitis patients. Disease-linked clones were reported to be significantly enriched there.

Germline CDR1 is MNHEY and CDR2 is SVGAGI. This CDR3 region has 16 residues. After removal of 5 bases from V and 8 bases from J, the junction contained 13 bases not matched to a gene. TCRdb fed the 5' RACE reads into MiXCR, producing one record per CDR3 protein. This table has 250,000 to 300,000 distinct CDR3 sequences, 15% to 20% appearing once. The sequenced material came from blood, either unsorted or a sorted T cell fraction (not recorded which). V gene TRBV6-5 combines with J gene TRBJ2-1; TRBD1 matches at 9 bases. This sequence was found in a male donor with ankylosing spondylitis or in good health (not recorded which). As DNA, the CDR3 is TGTGCCAGCAGTAACCGGGACAGGGAAGGGTTAGATGAGCAGTTCTTC. Translated: CASSNRDREGLDEQFF.